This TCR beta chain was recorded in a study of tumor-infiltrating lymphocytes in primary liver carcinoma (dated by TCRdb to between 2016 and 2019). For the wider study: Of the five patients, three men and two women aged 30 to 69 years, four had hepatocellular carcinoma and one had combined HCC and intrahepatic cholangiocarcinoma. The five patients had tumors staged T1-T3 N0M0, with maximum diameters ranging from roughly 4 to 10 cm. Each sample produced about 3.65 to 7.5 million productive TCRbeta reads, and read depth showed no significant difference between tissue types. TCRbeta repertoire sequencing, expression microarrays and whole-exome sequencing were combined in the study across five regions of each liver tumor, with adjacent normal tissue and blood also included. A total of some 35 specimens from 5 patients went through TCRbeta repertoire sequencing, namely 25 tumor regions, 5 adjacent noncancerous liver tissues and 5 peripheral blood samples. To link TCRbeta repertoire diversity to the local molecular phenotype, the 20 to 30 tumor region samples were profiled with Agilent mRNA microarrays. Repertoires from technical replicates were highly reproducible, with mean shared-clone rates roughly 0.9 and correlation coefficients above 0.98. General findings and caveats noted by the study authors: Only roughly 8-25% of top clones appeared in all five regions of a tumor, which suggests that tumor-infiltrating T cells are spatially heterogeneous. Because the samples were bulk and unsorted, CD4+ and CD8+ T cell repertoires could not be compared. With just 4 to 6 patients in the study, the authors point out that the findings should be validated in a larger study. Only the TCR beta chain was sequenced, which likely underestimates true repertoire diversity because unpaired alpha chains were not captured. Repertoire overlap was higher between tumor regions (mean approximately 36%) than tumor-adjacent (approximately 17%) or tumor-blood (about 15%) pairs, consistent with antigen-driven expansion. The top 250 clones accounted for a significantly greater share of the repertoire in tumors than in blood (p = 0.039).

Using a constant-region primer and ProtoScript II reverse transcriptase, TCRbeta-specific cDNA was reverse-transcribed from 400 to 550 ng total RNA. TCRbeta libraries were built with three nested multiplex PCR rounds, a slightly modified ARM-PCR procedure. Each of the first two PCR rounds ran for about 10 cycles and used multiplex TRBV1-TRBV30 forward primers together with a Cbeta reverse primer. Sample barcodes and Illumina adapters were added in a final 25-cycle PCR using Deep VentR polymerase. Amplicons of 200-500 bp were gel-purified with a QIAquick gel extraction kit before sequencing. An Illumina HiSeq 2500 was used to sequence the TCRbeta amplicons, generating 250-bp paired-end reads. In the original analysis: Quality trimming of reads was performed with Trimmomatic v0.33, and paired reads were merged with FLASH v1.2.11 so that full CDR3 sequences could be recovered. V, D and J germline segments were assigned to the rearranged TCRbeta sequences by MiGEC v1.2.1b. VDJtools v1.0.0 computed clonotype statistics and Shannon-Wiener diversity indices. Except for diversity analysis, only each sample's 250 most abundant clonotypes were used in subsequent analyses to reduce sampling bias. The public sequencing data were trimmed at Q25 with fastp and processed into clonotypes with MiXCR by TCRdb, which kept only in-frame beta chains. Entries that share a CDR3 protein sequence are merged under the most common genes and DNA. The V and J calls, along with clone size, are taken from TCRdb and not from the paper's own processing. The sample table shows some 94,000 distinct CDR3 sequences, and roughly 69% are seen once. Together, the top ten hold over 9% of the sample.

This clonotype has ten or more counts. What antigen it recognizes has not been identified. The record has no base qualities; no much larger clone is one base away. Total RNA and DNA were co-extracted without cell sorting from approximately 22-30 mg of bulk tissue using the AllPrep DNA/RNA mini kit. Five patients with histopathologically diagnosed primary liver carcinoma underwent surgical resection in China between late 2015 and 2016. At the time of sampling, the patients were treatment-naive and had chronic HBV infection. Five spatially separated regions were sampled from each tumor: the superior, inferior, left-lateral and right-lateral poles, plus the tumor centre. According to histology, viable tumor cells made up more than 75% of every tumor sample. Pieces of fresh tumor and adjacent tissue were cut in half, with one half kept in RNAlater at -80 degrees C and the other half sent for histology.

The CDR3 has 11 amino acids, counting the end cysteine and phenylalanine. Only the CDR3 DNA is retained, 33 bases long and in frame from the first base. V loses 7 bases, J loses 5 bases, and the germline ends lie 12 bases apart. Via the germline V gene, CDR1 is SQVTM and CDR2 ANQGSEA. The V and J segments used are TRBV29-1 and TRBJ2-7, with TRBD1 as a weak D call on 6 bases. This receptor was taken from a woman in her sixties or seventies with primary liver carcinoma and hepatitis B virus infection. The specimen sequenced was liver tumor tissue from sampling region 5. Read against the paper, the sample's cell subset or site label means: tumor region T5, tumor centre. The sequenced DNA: TGCAGCGGCAAAGACAGGCACGAGCAGTACTTC. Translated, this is CSGKDRHEQYF.